What follows are 12 T cell receptor beta chains derived from one specimen sequenced in a study of Ad26.COV2.S vaccination and SARS-CoV-2 variants. Data came from immunoSEQ multiplex PCR; TCRdb stores just in-frame clones and leaves some out. The sample consists of a few hundred thousand clones, approximately 89% of them appearing once. The treatment is: some 20 received Ad26.COV2.S at low or high dose, single or two shots; several received placebo; per-sample allocation not given. Sampling occurred on day 63 after the first vaccine or placebo injection. The material was peripheral blood, obtained in a trial of Ad26.COV2.S vaccine versus placebo. These receptors all stem from a person between 18 and 65 years old who received the Ad26.COV2.S COVID-19 vaccine or a placebo.

The V call is TRBV29-1, the J call TRBJ2-1, with TRBD2 identical over 10 bases. V shed 6 bases and J 0 bases; nucleotides not matched to a gene: 5. The CDR3 sequence is 15 residues long. The germline V gene encodes CDR1 SQVTM and CDR2 ANQGSEA. CDR3 sequence: CSVAGLAASYNEQFF. The CDR3 coding sequence is TGCAGCGTCGCCGGACTAGCGGCCTCCTACAATGAGCAGTTCTTC.

The J gene is TRBJ2-5, the V gene TRBV5-8; perhaps TRBD1 as D (6 bases). The CDR3 has 17 residues. V was pared by 4 bases and J by 4 bases, with 23 bases between. Germline V gene lookup returns CDR1 SGHTS and CDR2 YDEGEE. CDR3 in DNA: TGTGCCAGCAGCGCTACGACTGGACAGCAGGCGGGAGAGACCCAGTACTTC. It specifies CASSATTGQQAGETQYF.

The chain combines TRBV3-1 (or the pseudogene TRBV3-2) with TRBJ1-1; the D is unclear. CDR3 length: 14 residues. Trimming removed 1 base at V and 4 bases at J, with 10 bases between. Germline-derived CDR1 and CDR2 are LGHDT and YNNKEL (reference sequence). The CDR3 region has the DNA TGTGCCAGCAGCCAAGTCGAGAGCAGCACTGAAGCTTTCTTT. Amino acid sequence: CASSQVESSTEAFF.

This sequence joins TRBV4-2 and TRBJ2-5, with 9 bases identical to TRBD2. This CDR3 contains 16 residues. Germline values: CDR1 LGHNA, CDR2 YNFKEQ. J lost 0 bases, V lost 1 base, and 3 bases had no gene match. This chain's CDR3 is CASSQAASGNQETQYF. The CDR3 DNA follows: TGTGCCAGCAGCCAAGCGGCTAGCGGGAACCAAGAGACCCAGTACTTC.

This clone was observed once. The V gene is TRBV5-4, the J gene TRBJ2-5; unclear D gene. Germline CDR1 SGHNT, CDR2 YYREEE (reference sequence). This CDR3 is 13 amino acids long. Between the trimmed V and J ends, which lost 1 base and 4 bases, there was a span of 8 bases. CDR3 DNA: TGTGCCAGCAGCTTGAAAGGGTCAGAGACCCAGTACTTC. This gives the protein CASSLKGSETQYF.

The chain couples TRBV2 to TRBJ2-7, with 7 bases aligning to TRBD1. The CDR3 loop spans 13 amino acids. Germline CDR1 is SNHLY and CDR2 is FYNNEI. V shed 6 bases, J shed 2 bases, and the junction held 4 bases outside the gene matches. The CDR3 here is CASSWDRAYEQYF. In DNA form, the CDR3 reads TGTGCCAGCAGCTGGGACAGAGCCTACGAGCAGTACTTC.

J is TRBJ1-1 and V is TRBV7-9, with a weak D call TRBD1 (5 bases). This CDR3 is 15 amino acids long. Trimming removed 4 bases from V and 3 bases from J, with 15 bases in between. Germline values: CDR1 SEHNR, CDR2 FQNEAQ (reference sequence). As DNA, the CDR3 is TGTGCCAGCAGCTCTAGACGCGGGGGAGACACTGAAGCTTTCTTT. Its translation is CASSSRRGGDTEAFF.

V and J are TRBV10-3 and TRBJ2-7; 8 nucleotides agree with TRBD1. The CDR3 covers 16 residues. Germline CDR1 and CDR2: ENHRY and SYGVKD. V dropped 0 bases and J dropped 0; count of bases not matched to a gene: 4. CDR3 in amino acids: CAISESDRVPSYEQYF. The CDR3 nucleotides read TGTGCCATCAGTGAGTCGGACAGGGTTCCCTCCTACGAGCAGTACTTC.

This clone was recorded once. The rearrangement joins TRBV5-4 to TRBJ2-7, with a possible D match to TRBD2 (6 bases). Germline CDR1 reads SGHNT; CDR2 reads YYREEE (reference sequence). This CDR3 contains 13 residues. The V and J ends lost 2 bases and 5 bases respectively, with 11 bases between them. As DNA, the CDR3 is TGTGCCAGCAGCTTAAGGGGAGGAGACGAGCAGTACTTC. Translating it yields CASSLRGGDEQYF.

The V and J genes are TRBV27 and TRBJ2-1, with 7 bases fitting TRBD2. After removal of 8 bases from V and 1 base from J, the junction contained 5 bases not matched to a gene. This CDR3 is 14 amino acids long. Germline values: CDR1 MNHEY, CDR2 SMNVEV (reference sequence). DNA of the CDR3: TGTGCCAGCGCGAGACTAGCATCCTACAATGAGCAGTTCTTC. Residues: CASARLASYNEQFF.

V and J are TRBV11-3 and TRBJ1-5; TRBD1 matches 7 bases. This CDR3 is 17 amino acids long. The germline V gene encodes CDR1 SGHNT and CDR2 YENEEA. V lost 6 bases to trimming and J lost 0 bases; unmatched junction nucleotides: 11. The CDR3 bases are TGTGCCAGCAGGCGCCGGGACAGTCAAAATAGCAATCAGCCCCAGCATTTT. It is translated as CASRRRDSQNSNQPQHF.

This chain links TRBV3-1 (or the pseudogene TRBV3-2) with TRBJ2-7; D uncertain. CDR1 is LGHDT, CDR2 YNNKEL, per germline (reference sequence). The ends were cut back, 0 bases at V and 3 bases at J, with 3 bases in the middle. There are 12 residues in the CDR3. As DNA, the CDR3 is TGTGCCAGCAGCCAAGACCTCTACGAGCAGTACTTC. This sequence encodes CASSQDLYEQYF.